A single T cell receptor (beta chain) is shown here with its context. This specimen comes from a study of somatic mutations in cytotoxic T cells in rheumatoid arthritis. This CDR3 spans 15 amino acids. CDR1 is SGHDN, CDR2 FVKESK, per germline. Deletions cut 1 base from V and 4 bases from J, with 13 bases between. Profiled with immunoSEQ multiplex PCR; TCRdb holds only in-frame clones, not every one. Here the sample spans about 10,000 clones, about 89% being singletons. The clonotype comes from a woman in her late teens or twenties with rheumatoid arthritis. The sequencing input was CD8+ T cells sorted from blood. The chain joins TRBV14 to TRBJ1-2; D is unclear. CDR3 sequence: CASSQGGEHFYGYTF. CDR3 sequence (DNA): TGTGCCAGCAGCCAAGGTGGAGAGCACTTCTATGGCTACACCTTC.